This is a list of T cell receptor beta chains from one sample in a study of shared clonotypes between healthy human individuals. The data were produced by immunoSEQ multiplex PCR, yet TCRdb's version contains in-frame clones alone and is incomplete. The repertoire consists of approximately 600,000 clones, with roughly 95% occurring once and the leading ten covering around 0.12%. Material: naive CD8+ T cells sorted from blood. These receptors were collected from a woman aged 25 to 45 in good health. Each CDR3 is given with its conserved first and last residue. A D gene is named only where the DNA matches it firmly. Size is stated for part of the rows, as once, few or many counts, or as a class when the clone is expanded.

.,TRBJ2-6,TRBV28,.,TGTGCCAGCAGGGTCCAGGCATTCTCTGGGGCCAACGTCCTGACTTTC,CASRVQAFSGANVLTF
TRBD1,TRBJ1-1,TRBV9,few,TGTGCCAGCAGCGCAGCCGATATTAAACAGGGGGCGGTGGCTGAAGCTTTCTTT,CASSAADIKQGAVAEAFF
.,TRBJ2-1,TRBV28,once,TGTGCCAGCAGAATCAGTAGCGGACCCTACAATGAGCAGTTCTTC,CASRISSGPYNEQFF
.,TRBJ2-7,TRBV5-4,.,TGTGCCAGCAGCTTGGTTGAGGGTGGCGAGCAGTACTTC,CASSLVEGGEQYF
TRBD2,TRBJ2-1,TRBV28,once,TGTGCCAGCACTCGGATTAGCGGGAGGGTTGAGCAGTTCTTC,CASTRISGRVEQFF
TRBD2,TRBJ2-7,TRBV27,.,TGTGCCAGCAGTTTATCCCTAGCGGACTCCTACGAGCAGTACTTC,CASSLSLADSYEQYF
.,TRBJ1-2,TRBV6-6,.,TGTGCCAGCAGTTACGGGTATGGCTACACCTTC,CASSYGYGYTF
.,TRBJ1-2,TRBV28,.,TGTGCCAGCAGTTTCGAGGGCTCCTATGGCTACACCTTC,CASSFEGSYGYTF
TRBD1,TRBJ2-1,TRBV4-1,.,TGCGCCAGCAGCCTCCCGACAGGGGGGGATGAGCAGTTCTTC,CASSLPTGGDEQFF
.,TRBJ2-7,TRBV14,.,TGTGCCAGCAGCCCCAGCCCACTACCACTGATTCCCTACGAGCAGTACTTC,CASSPSPLPLIPYEQYF
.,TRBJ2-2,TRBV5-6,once,TGTGCCAGCAGGTCGGTCGGGGGCGGGGAGCTGTTTTTT,CASRSVGGGELFF
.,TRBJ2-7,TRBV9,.,TGTGCCAGCAGCCCCCCTACGACAGACCAGAGCCCCTACGAGCAGTACTTC,CASSPPTTDQSPYEQYF
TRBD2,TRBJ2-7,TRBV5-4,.,TGTGCCAGCAGCTTACTAGCGGGAGGGCCCAACGAGCAGTACTTC,CASSLLAGGPNEQYF
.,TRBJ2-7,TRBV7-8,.,TGTGCCAGCAGCTTAGCGCCGGAGGGGGATGGCGAGCAGTACTTC,CASSLAPEGDGEQYF
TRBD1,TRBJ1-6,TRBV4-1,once,TGCGCCAGCAGCCAAGACCCCGGGACAGGGCGATCACCCCTCCACTTT,CASSQDPGTGRSPLHF
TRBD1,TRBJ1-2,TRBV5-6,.,TGTGCCAGCAGAGACGGACAGGGGAACTATGGCTACACCTTC,CASRDGQGNYGYTF
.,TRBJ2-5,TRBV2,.,TGTGCCAGCAGTCCGGTCCAAGCAACCCAGTACTTC,CASSPVQATQYF
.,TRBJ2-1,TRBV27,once,TGTGCCAGCGGAAGGACTGTTCAATACAATGAGCAGTTCTTC,CASGRTVQYNEQFF
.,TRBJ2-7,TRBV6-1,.,TGTGCCAGCAGCGCACCCGCTGGAGGCACCTACGAGCAGTACTTC,CASSAPAGGTYEQYF